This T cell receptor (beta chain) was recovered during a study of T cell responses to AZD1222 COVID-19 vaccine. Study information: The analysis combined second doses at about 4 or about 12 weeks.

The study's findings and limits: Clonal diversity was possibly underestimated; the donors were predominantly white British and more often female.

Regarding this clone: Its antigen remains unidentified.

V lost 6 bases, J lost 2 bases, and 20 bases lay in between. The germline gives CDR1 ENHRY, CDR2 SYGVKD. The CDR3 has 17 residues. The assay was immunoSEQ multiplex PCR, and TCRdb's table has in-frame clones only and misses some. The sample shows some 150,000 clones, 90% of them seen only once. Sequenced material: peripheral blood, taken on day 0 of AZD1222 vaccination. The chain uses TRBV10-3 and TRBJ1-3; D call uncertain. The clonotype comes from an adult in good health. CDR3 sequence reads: CAISPTPGQKAGNTIYF. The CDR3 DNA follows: TGTGCCATCAGCCCCACCCCCGGGCAGAAGGCTGGAAACACCATATATTTT.